These T cell receptor beta chains were read from a single sample in a study of T cell responses to AZD1222 COVID-19 vaccine. Profiled with immunoSEQ multiplex PCR; TCRdb holds only in-frame clones, not every one. The repertoire holds 150,000 to 250,000 clones, with 85% to 95% as singletons. The sequences come from peripheral blood, collected 28 days after the second AZD1222 dose. Source of these receptors: an adult who received the AZD1222 COVID-19 vaccine. CDR3s include the opening cysteine and the closing phenylalanine or tryptophan. The order of the fields is clone size, J gene, V gene, D gene, CDR3 protein, CDR3 DNA. A D gene is named only where the DNA matches it firmly. Some rows have no size entry. The others give once, few or many, or a class for an expanded clone.

>few|TRBJ1-2|TRBV5-1|TRBD1
CASREGQGGVYGYTF
TGCGCCAGCAGAGAGGGACAGGGAGGGGTATATGGCTACACCTTC
>NA|TRBJ1-2|TRBV6-5|TRBD1
CASTTDRGLSGYTF
TGTGCCAGCACAACTGACAGGGGGCTTAGCGGCTACACCTTC
>once|TRBJ2-3|TRBV5-1|TRBD1
CASSHGTGGPATQYF
TGCGCCAGCAGCCACGGGACAGGGGGCCCAGCTACGCAGTATTTT
>NA|TRBJ2-2|TRBV3-1/TRBV3-2|NA
CASSQVDRTRGGSGELFF
TGTGCCAGCAGCCAAGTCGATCGCACTAGAGGTGGAAGCGGGGAGCTGTTTTTT
>NA|TRBJ1-1|TRBV5-1|NA
CASSLRGENTEAFF
TGCGCCAGCAGCTTGCGGGGGGAGAACACTGAAGCTTTCTTT
>once|TRBJ1-5|TRBV28|NA
CASSSVGAPSNQPQHF
TGTGCCAGCAGTTCAGTGGGGGCTCCTAGCAATCAGCCCCAGCATTTT
>NA|TRBJ2-1|TRBV24-1|NA
CATSDFGNGLLNEQFF
TGTGCCACCAGTGATTTCGGAAATGGGTTACTCAATGAGCAGTTCTTC
>NA|TRBJ1-2|TRBV2|TRBD1
CASGGQNYGYTF
TGTGCCAGCGGGGGACAGAACTATGGCTACACCTTC
>NA|TRBJ2-5|TRBV10-3|TRBD1
CAIATGTGDGTQYF
TGTGCCATAGCTACCGGGACAGGGGACGGGACCCAGTACTTC
>few|TRBJ1-2|TRBV20-1|NA
CSALDGNGYTF
TGCAGTGCTTTAGACGGAAATGGCTACACCTTC
>NA|TRBJ1-2|TRBV30|NA
CAWSTSGYGYTF
TGTGCCTGGAGTACCTCAGGGTATGGCTACACCTTC
>NA|TRBJ1-1|TRBV28|NA
CASSQTQGGTEAFF
TGTGCCAGCAGTCAAACACAGGGAGGCACTGAAGCTTTCTTT
>once|TRBJ1-2|TRBV7-2|NA
CASSSQGRSGYTF
TGTGCCAGCAGCTCCCAGGGTCGTAGTGGCTACACCTTC
>NA|TRBJ2-1|TRBV5-8|NA
CASSLARNNEQFF
TGTGCCAGCAGCTTGGCGAGGAACAATGAGCAGTTCTTC
>few|TRBJ2-5|TRBV18|TRBD1
CASSNRGEETQYF
TGTGCCAGCTCGAACAGGGGGGAAGAGACCCAGTACTTC
>NA|TRBJ2-1|TRBV24-1|TRBD2
CATSDRGTRVNEQFF
TGTGCCACCAGTGATAGAGGGACTAGGGTGAATGAGCAGTTCTTC
>NA|TRBJ1-2|TRBV12-3/TRBV12-4|NA
CASSPARTLGYTF
TGTGCCAGCAGTCCCGCGAGGACTCTCGGCTACACCTTC
>NA|TRBJ1-2|TRBV24-1|NA
CATSDSSGGGYTF
TGTGCCACCAGTGATAGTTCTGGGGGTGGCTACACCTTC
>NA|TRBJ1-2|TRBV28|TRBD1
CASSLDRASGYGYTF
TGTGCCAGCAGCTTGGACAGGGCCTCGGGGTATGGCTACACCTTC
>NA|TRBJ1-5|TRBV15|NA
CATSRDGSSNQPQHF
TGTGCCACCAGCAGAGATGGGAGTAGCAATCAGCCCCAGCATTTT
>NA|TRBJ2-3|TRBV7-9|NA
CASSSGGPGNRADTQYF
TGTGCCAGCAGCTCGGGGGGCCCGGGAAATAGGGCAGATACGCAGTATTTT
>NA|TRBJ1-2|TRBV4-1|TRBD1
CASSQDGQGVRDGYTF
TGCGCCAGCAGCCAAGATGGACAGGGGGTAAGAGATGGCTACACCTTC
>NA|TRBJ2-5|TRBV7-2|NA
CASARGSETQYF
TGTGCCAGCGCCAGGGGCAGCGAGACCCAGTACTTC
>once|TRBJ1-6|TRBV7-9|NA
CASSFIPGPRRNHSPLHF
TGTGCCAGCAGCTTTATTCCAGGACCTAGAAGGAACCATTCACCCCTCCACTTT
>NA|TRBJ1-1|TRBV10-2|TRBD1
CASSESKDRVMNTEAFF
TGCGCCAGCAGTGAGTCGAAGGACAGGGTAATGAACACTGAAGCTTTCTTT
>NA|TRBJ1-2|TRBV19|NA
CASSTSGTGNYGYTF
TGTGCCAGTAGTACCTCCGGGACGGGGAACTATGGCTACACCTTC
>NA|TRBJ1-5|TRBV6-5|TRBD1
CASRGTGREPQHF
TGTGCCAGCAGGGGGACAGGGAGGGAGCCCCAGCATTTT
>NA|TRBJ1-5|TRBV7-6|NA
CASSSLQGTYQPQHF
TGTGCCAGCAGCTCTTTACAGGGTACTTATCAGCCCCAGCATTTT
>once|TRBJ1-5|TRBV7-6|TRBD1
CASSLGDRGLGQPQHF
TGTGCCAGCAGCTTGGGGGACAGGGGGCTAGGGCAGCCCCAGCATTTT
>once|TRBJ2-7|TRBV6-5|NA
CASSYSAPTYEQYF
TGTGCCAGCAGTTACTCAGCACCTACCTACGAGCAGTACTTC
>NA|TRBJ1-4|TRBV15|TRBD1
CATSRTGQGAGNEKLFF
TGTGCCACCAGCAGAACGGGACAGGGGGCCGGTAATGAAAAACTGTTTTTT
>NA|TRBJ2-3|TRBV18|NA
CASSRDSTDTQYF
TGTGCCAGCTCACGGGACTCCACAGATACGCAGTATTTT
>NA|TRBJ2-3|TRBV6-6|NA
CATRGGDTTDTQYF
TGTGCCACCAGGGGAGGGGACACCACAGATACGCAGTATTTT
>NA|TRBJ2-2|TRBV7-9|TRBD1
CASSFRTGDTGELFF
TGTGCCAGCAGCTTTCGGACAGGCGACACCGGGGAGCTGTTTTTT
>NA|TRBJ2-1|TRBV5-1|TRBD2
CASSLAPGLGSNEQFF
TGCGCCAGCAGCTTGGCCCCGGGACTAGGGAGCAATGAGCAGTTCTTC
>once|TRBJ1-3|TRBV19|NA
CASTTNSGNTIYF
TGTGCCAGTACTACGAACTCTGGAAACACCATATATTTT
>NA|TRBJ1-6|TRBV7-9|TRBD1
CASSRKEGRGPYNSPLHF
TGTGCCAGCAGCCGAAAGGAGGGCAGGGGGCCCTATAATTCACCCCTCCACTTT
>NA|TRBJ1-3|TRBV5-1|NA
CASSRDASSGNTIYF
TGCGCCAGCAGCAGGGACGCCAGCTCTGGAAACACCATATATTTT
>NA|TRBJ2-3|TRBV6-1|NA
CASSEFSLDTDTQYF
TGTGCCAGCAGTGAATTCTCTCTTGATACAGATACGCAGTATTTT
>NA|TRBJ2-7|TRBV3-1/TRBV3-2|NA
CASSRGETYEQYF
TGTGCCAGCAGCCGCGGGGAAACCTACGAGCAGTACTTC
>once|TRBJ2-1|TRBV18|NA
CASSPSIINNEQFF
TGTGCCAGCTCACCTTCTATCATCAACAATGAGCAGTTCTTC
>NA|TRBJ2-5|TRBV6-5|NA
CASTPPARETQYF
TGTGCCAGCACCCCTCCCGCGAGGGAGACCCAGTACTTC